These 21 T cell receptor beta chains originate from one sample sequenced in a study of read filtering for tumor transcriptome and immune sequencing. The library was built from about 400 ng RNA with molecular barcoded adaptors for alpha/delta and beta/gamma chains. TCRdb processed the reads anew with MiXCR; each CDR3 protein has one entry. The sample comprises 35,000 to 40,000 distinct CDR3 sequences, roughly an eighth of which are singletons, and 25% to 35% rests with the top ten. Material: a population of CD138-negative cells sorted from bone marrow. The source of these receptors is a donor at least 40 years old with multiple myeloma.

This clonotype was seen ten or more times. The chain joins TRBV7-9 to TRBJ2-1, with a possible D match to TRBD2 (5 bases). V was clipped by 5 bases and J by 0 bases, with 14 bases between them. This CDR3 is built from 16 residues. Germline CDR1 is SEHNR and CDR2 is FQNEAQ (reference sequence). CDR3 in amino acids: CASSLEGLSSYNEQFF. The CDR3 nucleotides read TGTGCCAGCAGCCTCGAGGGCCTAAGCTCCTACAATGAGCAGTTCTTC.

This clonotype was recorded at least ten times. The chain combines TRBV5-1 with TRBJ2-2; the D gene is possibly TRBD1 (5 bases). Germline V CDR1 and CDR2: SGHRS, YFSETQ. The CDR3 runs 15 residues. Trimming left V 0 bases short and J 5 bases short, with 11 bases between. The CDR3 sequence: CASSLEGRATGELFF. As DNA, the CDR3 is TGCGCCAGCAGCTTGGAGGGCAGGGCGACCGGGGAGCTGTTTTTT.

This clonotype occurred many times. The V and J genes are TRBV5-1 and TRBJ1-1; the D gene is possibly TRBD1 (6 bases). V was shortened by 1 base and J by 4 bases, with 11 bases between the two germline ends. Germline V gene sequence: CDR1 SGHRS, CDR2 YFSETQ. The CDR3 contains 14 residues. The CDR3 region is CASSLYRGATEAFF. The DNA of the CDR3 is TGCGCCAGCAGCTTGTACCGGGGGGCCACTGAAGCTTTCTTT.

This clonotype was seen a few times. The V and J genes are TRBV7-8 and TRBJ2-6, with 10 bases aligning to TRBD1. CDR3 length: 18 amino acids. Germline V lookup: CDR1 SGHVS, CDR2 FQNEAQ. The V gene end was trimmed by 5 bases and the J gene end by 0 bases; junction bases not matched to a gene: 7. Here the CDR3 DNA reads TGTGCCAGCAGCCAGTCAGGGACAGGGGCCTCTGGGGCCAACGTCCTGACTTTC. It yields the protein CASSQSGTGASGANVLTF.

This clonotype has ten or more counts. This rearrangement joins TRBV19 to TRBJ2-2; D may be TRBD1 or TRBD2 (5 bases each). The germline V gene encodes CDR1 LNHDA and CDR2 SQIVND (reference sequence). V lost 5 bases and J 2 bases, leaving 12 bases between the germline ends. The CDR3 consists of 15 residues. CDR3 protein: CASSSPGLNTGELFF. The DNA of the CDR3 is TGTGCCAGTAGTTCTCCGGGGCTAAACACCGGGGAGCTGTTTTTT.

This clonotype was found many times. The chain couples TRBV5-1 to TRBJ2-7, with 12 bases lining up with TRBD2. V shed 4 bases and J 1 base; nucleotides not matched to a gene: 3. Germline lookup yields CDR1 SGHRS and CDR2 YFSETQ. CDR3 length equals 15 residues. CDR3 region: CASSVGTSGSYEQYF. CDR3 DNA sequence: TGCGCCAGCAGCGTCGGGACTAGCGGGTCCTACGAGCAGTACTTC.

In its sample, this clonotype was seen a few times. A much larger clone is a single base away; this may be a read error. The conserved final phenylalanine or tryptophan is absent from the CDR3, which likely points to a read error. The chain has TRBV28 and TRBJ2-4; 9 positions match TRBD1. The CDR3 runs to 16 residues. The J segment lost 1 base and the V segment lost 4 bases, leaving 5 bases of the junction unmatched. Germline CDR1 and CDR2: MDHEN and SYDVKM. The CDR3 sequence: CASSSTGGGAKNIQYL. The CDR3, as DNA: TGTGCCAGCAGTTCCACAGGGGGCGGTGCCAAAAACATTCAGTACCTC.

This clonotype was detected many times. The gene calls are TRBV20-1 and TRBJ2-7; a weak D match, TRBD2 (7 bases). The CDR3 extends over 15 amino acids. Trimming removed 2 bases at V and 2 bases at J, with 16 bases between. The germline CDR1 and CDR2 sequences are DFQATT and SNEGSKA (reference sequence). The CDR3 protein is CSARQPGGRTYEQYF. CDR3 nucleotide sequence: TGCAGTGCTAGACAACCCGGGGGGCGCACCTACGAGCAGTACTTC.

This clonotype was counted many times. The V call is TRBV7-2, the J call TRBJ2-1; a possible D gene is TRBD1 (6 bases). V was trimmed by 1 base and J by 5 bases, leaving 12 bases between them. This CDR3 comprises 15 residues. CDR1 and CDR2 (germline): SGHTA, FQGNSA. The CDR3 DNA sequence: TGTGCCAGCAGCTTAGGTTTCGGGGACAACAATGAGCAGTTCTTC. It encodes CASSLGFGDNNEQFF.

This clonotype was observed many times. In nucleotides, the CDR3 is TGTGCCAGCAGTTCCCAGGGACAGAGCTCCTACGAGCAGTACTTC. Its protein is CASSSQGQSSYEQYF. V usage is TRBV28 and J usage is TRBJ2-7; the match to TRBD1 covers 7 bases. Per the germline V gene, CDR1 is MDHEN and CDR2 is SYDVKM. Trimming took 4 bases from V and 0 from J; bases not matched to a gene: 6. CDR3 length: 15 amino acids.

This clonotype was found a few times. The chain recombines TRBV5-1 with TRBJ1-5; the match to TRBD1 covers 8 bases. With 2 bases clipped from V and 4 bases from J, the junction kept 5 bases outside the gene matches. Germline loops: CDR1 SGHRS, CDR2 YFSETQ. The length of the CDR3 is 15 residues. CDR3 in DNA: TGCGCCAGCAGCTTAACCGGGACAGGAAATCAGCCCCAGCATTTT. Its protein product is CASSLTGTGNQPQHF.

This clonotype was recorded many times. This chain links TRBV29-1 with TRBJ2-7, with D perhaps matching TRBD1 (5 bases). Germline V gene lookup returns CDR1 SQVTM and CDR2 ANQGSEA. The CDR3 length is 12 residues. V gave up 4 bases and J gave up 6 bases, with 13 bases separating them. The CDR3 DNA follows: TGCAGCGTTGGGGCAGGGTCGGGCGAGCAGTACTTC. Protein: CSVGAGSGEQYF.

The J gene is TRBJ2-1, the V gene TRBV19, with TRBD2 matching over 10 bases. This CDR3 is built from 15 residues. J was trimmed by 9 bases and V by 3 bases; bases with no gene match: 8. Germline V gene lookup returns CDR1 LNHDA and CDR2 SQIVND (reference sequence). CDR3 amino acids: CASSMGSGRVAEQFF. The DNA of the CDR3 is TGTGCCAGTAGTATGGGCAGCGGGAGGGTCGCTGAGCAGTTCTTC.

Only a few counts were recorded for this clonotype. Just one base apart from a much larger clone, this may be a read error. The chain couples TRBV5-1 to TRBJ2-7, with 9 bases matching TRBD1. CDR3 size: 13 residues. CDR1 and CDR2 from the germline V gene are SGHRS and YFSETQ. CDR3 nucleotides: TGCGCCAGCAGCTTGGACAGGGGGCTCGAGCTGTACTTC. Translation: CASSLDRGLELYF.

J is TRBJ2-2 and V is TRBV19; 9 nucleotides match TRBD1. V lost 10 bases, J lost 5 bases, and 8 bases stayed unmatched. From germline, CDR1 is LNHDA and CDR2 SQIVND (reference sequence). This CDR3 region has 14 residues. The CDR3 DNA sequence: TGTGCCACAGAGGGACAGGGACGGACCGGGGAGCTGTTTTTT. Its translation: CATEGQGRTGELFF.

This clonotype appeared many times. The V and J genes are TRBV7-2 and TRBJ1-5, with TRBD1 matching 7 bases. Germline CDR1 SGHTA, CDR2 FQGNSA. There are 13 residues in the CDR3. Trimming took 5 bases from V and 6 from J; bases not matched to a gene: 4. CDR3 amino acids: CASSPGTVQPQHF. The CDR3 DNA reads TGTGCCAGCAGCCCCGGGACAGTTCAGCCCCAGCATTTT.

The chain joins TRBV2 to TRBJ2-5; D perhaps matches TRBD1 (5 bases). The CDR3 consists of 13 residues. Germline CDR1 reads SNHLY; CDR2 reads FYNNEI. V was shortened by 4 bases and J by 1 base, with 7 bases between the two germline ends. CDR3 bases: TGTGCCAGCAGTGCGGACATCCAAGAGACCCAGTACTTC. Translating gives CASSADIQETQYF.

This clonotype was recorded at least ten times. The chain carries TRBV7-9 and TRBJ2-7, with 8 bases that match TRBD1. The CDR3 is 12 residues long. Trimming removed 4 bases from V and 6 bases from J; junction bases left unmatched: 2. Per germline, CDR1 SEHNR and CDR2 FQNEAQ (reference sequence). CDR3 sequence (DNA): TGTGCCAGCAGCTACGACAGGGGCGAGCAGTACTTC. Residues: CASSYDRGEQYF.

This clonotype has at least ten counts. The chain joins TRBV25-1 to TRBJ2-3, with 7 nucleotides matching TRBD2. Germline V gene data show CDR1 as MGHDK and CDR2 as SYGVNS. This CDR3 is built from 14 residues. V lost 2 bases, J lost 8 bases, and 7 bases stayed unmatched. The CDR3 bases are TGTGCCAGCAGTGAAAGGCGGGAGACGGCTACGCAGTATTTT. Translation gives CASSERRETATQYF.

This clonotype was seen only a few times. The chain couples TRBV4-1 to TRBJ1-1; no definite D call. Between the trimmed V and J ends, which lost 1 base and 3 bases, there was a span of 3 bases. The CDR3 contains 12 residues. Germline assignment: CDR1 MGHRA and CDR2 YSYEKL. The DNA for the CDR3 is TGCGCCAGCAGCCAAGGTGACACTGAAGCTTTCTTT. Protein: CASSQGDTEAFF.

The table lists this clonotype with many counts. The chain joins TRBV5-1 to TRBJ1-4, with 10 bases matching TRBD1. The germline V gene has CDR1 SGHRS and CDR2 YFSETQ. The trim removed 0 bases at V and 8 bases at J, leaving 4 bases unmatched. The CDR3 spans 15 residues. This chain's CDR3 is CASSLEGQGSEKLFF. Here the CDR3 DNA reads TGCGCCAGCAGCTTGGAGGGACAGGGGAGCGAAAAACTGTTTTTT. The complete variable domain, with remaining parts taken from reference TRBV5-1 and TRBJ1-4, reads KAGVTQTPRYLIKTRGQQVTLSCSPISGHRSVSWYQQTPGQGLQFLFEYFSETQRNKGNFPGRFSGRQFSNSRSEMNVSTLELGDSALYLCASSLEGQGSEKLFFGSGTQLSVL.